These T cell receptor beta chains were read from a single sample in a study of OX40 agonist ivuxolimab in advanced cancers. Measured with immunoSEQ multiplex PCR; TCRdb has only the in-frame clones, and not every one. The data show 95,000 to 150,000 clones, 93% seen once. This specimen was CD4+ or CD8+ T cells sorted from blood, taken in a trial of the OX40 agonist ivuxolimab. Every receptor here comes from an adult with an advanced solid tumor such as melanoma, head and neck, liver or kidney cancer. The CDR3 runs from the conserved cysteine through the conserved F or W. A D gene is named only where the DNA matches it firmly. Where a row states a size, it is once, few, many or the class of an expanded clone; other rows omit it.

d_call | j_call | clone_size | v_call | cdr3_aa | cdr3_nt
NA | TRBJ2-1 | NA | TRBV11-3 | CASSPEAYNEQFF | TGTGCCAGCAGCCCCGAGGCGTACAATGAGCAGTTCTTC
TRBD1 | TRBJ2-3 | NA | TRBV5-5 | CASSGTGGKDTQYF | TGTGCCAGCAGCGGGACAGGGGGTAAGGATACGCAGTATTTT
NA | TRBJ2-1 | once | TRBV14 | CASSQDIETSFFF | TGTGCCAGCAGCCAAGACATTGAAACTAGCTTCTTCTTC
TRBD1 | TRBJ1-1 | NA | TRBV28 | CASSLTGGRTEAFF | TGTGCCAGCAGTCTTACAGGGGGAAGGACTGAAGCTTTCTTT
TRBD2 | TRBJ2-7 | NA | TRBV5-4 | CASSIGLAGGYEQYF | TGTGCCAGCAGCATAGGACTAGCGGGAGGCTACGAGCAGTACTTC
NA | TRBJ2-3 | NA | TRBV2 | CASSQQGRREVDTQYF | TGTGCCAGCAGTCAGCAGGGGAGACGGGAGGTAGATACGCAGTATTTT
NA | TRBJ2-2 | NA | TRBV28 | CASRPPPVLASNTGELFF | TGTGCCAGCAGACCTCCCCCCGTACTAGCTTCGAACACCGGGGAGCTGTTTTTT
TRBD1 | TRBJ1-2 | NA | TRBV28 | CASSFGRGIANYGYTF | TGTGCCAGCAGTTTTGGCAGGGGGATAGCTAACTATGGCTACACCTTC
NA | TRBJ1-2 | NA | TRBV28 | CASSPQHVGVGGNYGYTF | TGTGCCAGCAGCCCTCAGCACGTGGGCGTAGGGGGAAACTATGGCTACACCTTC
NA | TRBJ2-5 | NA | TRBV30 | CACMGKGRTGETQYF | TGTGCCTGTATGGGGAAGGGCAGGACCGGGGAGACCCAGTACTTC
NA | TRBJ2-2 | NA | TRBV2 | CASKRQRMDTGELFF | TGTGCCAGCAAGCGACAGAGAATGGACACCGGGGAGCTGTTTTTT
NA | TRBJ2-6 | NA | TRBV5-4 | CASSLVGRVPGANVLTF | TGTGCCAGCAGCTTGGTGGGCAGGGTGCCTGGGGCCAACGTCCTGACTTTC
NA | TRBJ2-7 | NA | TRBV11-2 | CASSPPEASYEQYF | TGTGCCAGCAGCCCGCCGGAGGCCTCCTACGAGCAGTACTTC
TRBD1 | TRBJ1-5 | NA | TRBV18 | CASSPTGGWTQPQHF | TGTGCCAGCTCACCCACAGGGGGCTGGACTCAGCCCCAGCATTTT
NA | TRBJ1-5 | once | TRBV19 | CASTETTGRNQPQHF | TGTGCCAGTACCGAGACGACAGGCAGAAATCAGCCCCAGCATTTT
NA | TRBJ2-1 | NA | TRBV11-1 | CASRETGDNEQFF | TGTGCCAGCCGGGAGACGGGGGACAATGAGCAGTTCTTC
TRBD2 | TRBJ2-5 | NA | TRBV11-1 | CASSPGGQSGAGETQYF | TGTGCCAGCAGCCCGGGAGGGCAGTCCGGCGCCGGGGAGACCCAGTACTTC
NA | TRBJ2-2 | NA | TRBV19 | CASHQGPGELFF | TGTGCCAGTCATCAGGGTCCCGGGGAGCTGTTTTTT
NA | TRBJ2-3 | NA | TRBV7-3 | CASSRTVSTDTQYF | TGTGCCAGCAGCCGGACCGTTAGCACAGATACGCAGTATTTT
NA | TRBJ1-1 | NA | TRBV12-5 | CASGSHRVEAFF | TGTGCTAGTGGTTCACACAGGGTTGAAGCTTTCTTT
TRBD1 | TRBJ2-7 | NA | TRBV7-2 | CASSWGQGAYEQYF | TGTGCCAGCAGCTGGGGACAGGGCGCCTACGAGCAGTACTTC
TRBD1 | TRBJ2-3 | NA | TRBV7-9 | CASRPTGGSTDTQYF | TGTGCCAGCAGACCAACAGGGGGCAGCACAGATACGCAGTATTTT
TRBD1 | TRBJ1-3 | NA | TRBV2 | CASSPGQGTGNTIYF | TGTGCCAGCAGTCCGGGACAGGGAACTGGAAACACCATATATTTT
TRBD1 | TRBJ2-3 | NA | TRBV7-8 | CASSLGTGVRADTQYF | TGTGCCAGCAGCTTAGGGACAGGGGTGCGCGCAGATACGCAGTATTTT
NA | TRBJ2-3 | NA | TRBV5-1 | CASSLGGSSTDTQYF | TGCGCCAGCAGCTTGGGCGGATCAAGCACAGATACGCAGTATTTT
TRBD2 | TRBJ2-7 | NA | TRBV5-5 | CASRMGGITYEQYF | TGTGCCAGCAGGATGGGGGGGATCACCTACGAGCAGTACTTC
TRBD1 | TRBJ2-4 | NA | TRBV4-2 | CASSPRDRGKNIQYF | TGTGCCAGCAGCCCCCGGGACAGGGGGAAAAACATTCAGTACTTC
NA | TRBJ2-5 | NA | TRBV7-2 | CASSPAGGGETQYF | TGTGCCAGCAGCCCCGCCGGGGGCGGGGAGACCCAGTACTTC
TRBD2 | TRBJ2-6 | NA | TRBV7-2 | CASSPVRGATSGANVLTF | TGTGCCAGCAGCCCCGTGCGGGGGGCGACCTCTGGGGCCAACGTCCTGACTTTC
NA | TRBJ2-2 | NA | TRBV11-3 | CASSLDAGAGTGELFF | TGTGCCAGCAGCTTAGACGCGGGTGCCGGGACCGGGGAGCTGTTTTTT
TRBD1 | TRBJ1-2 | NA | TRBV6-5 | CASSHRDRDGGYTF | TGTGCCAGCAGCCACCGTGACAGGGACGGTGGCTACACCTTC
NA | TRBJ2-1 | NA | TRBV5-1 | CASSQDLPYNEQFF | TGCGCCAGCAGTCAGGACTTGCCCTACAATGAGCAGTTCTTC
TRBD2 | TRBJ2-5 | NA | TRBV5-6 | CASSRPGLAGEETQYF | TGTGCCAGCAGCCGACCAGGACTAGCGGGAGAAGAGACCCAGTACTTC
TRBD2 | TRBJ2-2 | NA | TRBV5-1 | CASSLVSGSGTGGELFF | TGCGCCAGCAGCTTAGTATCCGGCAGCGGGACGGGCGGGGAGCTGTTTTTT
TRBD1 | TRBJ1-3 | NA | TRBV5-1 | CASSPGQGVAGNTIYF | TGCGCCAGCAGCCCGGGACAGGGAGTGGCTGGAAACACCATATATTTT
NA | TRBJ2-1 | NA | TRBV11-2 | CASSLGGWRQAAHNEQFF | TGTGCCAGCAGCTTAGGGGGTTGGCGACAAGCGGCTCACAATGAGCAGTTCTTC
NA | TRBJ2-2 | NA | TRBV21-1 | CARSIGRAWGTGELFF | TGTGCCAGGTCAATCGGGAGGGCCTGGGGCACCGGGGAGCTGTTTTTT
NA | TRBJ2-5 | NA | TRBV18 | CASSLGQQETQYF | TGTGCCAGCTCACTCGGACAGCAAGAGACCCAGTACTTC
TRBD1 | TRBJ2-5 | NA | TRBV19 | CASSSNRGETQYF | TGTGCCAGTAGCTCGAACAGGGGCGAGACCCAGTACTTC
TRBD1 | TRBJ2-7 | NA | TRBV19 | CASSPGQGTYEQYF | TGTGCCAGTAGTCCGGGACAGGGGACCTACGAGCAGTACTTC
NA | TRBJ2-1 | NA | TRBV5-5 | CASSSLQTGSEQFF | TGTGCCAGCAGCTCTCTTCAAACAGGGAGTGAGCAGTTCTTC
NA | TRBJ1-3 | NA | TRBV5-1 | CASSPVNAGNTIYF | TGCGCCAGCAGCCCCGTGAATGCTGGAAACACCATATATTTT
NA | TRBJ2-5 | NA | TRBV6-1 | CASLNSVDQETQYF | TGTGCCAGCTTGAACAGTGTGGACCAAGAGACCCAGTACTTC
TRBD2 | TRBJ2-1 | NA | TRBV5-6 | CASSRTRADEQFF | TGTGCCAGCAGCCGGACTAGGGCGGATGAGCAGTTCTTC
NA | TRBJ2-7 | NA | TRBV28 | CASSFRPVEQYF | TGTGCCAGCAGTTTTAGGCCAGTCGAGCAGTACTTC
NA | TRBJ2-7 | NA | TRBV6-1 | CASSWDRYEQYF | TGTGCCAGCAGTTGGGACCGCTACGAGCAGTACTTC
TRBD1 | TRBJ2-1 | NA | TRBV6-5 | CATTTGVSYNEQFF | TGTGCCACTACGACAGGGGTTTCCTACAATGAGCAGTTCTTC
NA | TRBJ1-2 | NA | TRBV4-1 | CASSQGGGTSYGYTF | TGCGCCAGCAGCCAAGGGGGGGGCACCAGCTATGGCTACACCTTC
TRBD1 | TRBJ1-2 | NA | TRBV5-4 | CASIRQGVDGYTF | TGTGCCAGCATCCGACAGGGTGTAGATGGCTACACCTTC
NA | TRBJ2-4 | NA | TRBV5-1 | CASSLSPVNIQYF | TGCGCCAGCAGCCTTTCACCTGTAAACATTCAGTACTTC
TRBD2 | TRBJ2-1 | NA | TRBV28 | CASSEGGGAGGYNEQFF | TGTGCCAGCAGCGAAGGGGGAGGAGCGGGAGGGTACAATGAGCAGTTCTTC
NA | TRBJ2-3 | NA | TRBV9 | CASSSAVWRGSTDTQYF | TGTGCCAGCAGCTCCGCCGTGTGGCGAGGCAGCACAGATACGCAGTATTTT
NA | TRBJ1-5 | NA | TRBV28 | CASNLGGVDQPQHF | TGTGCCAGCAATCTCGGGGGGGTCGATCAGCCCCAGCATTTT